One sample yielded the 3 T cell receptor beta chains listed below, sequenced in a study of T-cell memory formation after mild COVID-19. TCRdb re-derived calls from the 5' RACE reads in MiXCR, one entry per CDR3 protein. The sample holds under 250,000 distinct CDR3 sequences, 10% to 13% seen once. Input material: PBMCs or a T cell subset sorted from them (not recorded which). The receptors come from a man in his late teens or twenties who had mild COVID-19 (a few samples of this study predate the infection). Cell type and time point are not known.

The table lists this clonotype with a few counts. The J gene is TRBJ2-5, the V gene TRBV7-2; D gene ambiguous. V was cut by 5 bases and J by 2 bases, with 9 bases left in between. Germline assignment: CDR1 SGHTA and CDR2 FQGNSA. This CDR3 region has 13 residues. In DNA form, the CDR3 reads TGTGCCAGCAGCGCCAGGCCTCAAGAGACCCAGTACTTC. This encodes CASSARPQETQYF.

V usage is TRBV2 and J usage is TRBJ1-2; 9 bases are shared with TRBD1. The V segment lost 4 bases and the J segment 4 bases; nucleotides outside the gene matches: 7. Germline V gives CDR1 SNHLY, CDR2 FYNNEI. The CDR3 has 15 amino acids. The CDR3 DNA reads TGTGCCAGCAGTGGGGGTGACAGGGGGAGCTATGGCTACACCTTC. It translates to CASSGGDRGSYGYTF.

This clonotype appeared many times. An end of the junction differs from the germline gene, which may be a read error. V gene TRBV7-7 combines with J gene TRBJ2-5; 8 nucleotides match TRBD2. CDR1 is SSHAT, CDR2 FNYEAQ, per germline (reference sequence). The CDR3 is made up of 14 amino acids. CDR3 nucleotides: TGTGCTAGCAGCTCGGGACTAGTAGGAGAGACCCAGTACTTC. This translates into CASSSGLVGETQYF.